Here is one TCR beta chain with its context. No antigen is known for it. Repertoires were generated with immunoSEQ multiplex PCR, while TCRdb's copy carries only in-frame clones and drops some. This table holds more than 110,000 clones, just under 85% found once. This entry is derived from a study of cytomegalovirus exposure and HLA in healthy donors. Whole-study results and caveats: The majority of TCR sequences were rare, yet some public TCRs appeared in many donors.

The germline V and J ends were trimmed by 6 bases and 8 bases, with 13 bases remaining between them. Germline CDR1 is LNHDA and CDR2 is SQIVND (reference sequence). The length of the CDR3 is 12 residues. The donors belonged to the roughly 120-subject validation cohort, separate from the 666-subject first cohort. The chain is built from TRBV19 and TRBJ1-2; perhaps TRBD1 as D (6 bases). Specimen: PBMCs. The clonotype was recovered from a woman under 40 in good health and CMV-seronegative. The CDR3 sequence: CASSNRVEGYTF. CDR3 in DNA: TGTGCCAGTAGCAACAGGGTGGAGGGCTACACCTTC.